A selection of T cell receptor beta chains follows, all from one sample in a study of T cell repertoires in ileal Crohn's disease. The assay was immunoSEQ multiplex PCR, and TCRdb's table has in-frame clones only and misses some. The data contain about 15,000 clones, roughly three fifths of them singletons. The sequenced sample consisted of ileal tissue. The receptors derive from an adult with Crohn's disease. CDR3s include the opening cysteine and the closing phenylalanine or tryptophan. The D gene is left open where the match is weak. Some rows mark clone size as missing; the rest say once, few, many or name a class of expanded clone.

-	-	TRBV30	TRBJ2-1	TGTGCCTGGAGTGTATTAGCCTACAATGAGCAGTTCTTC	CAWSVLAYNEQFF
TRBD2	-	TRBV6-5	TRBJ2-7	TGTGCCAGCAGTCCGGGAGGGACACCGAAATACGAGCAGTACTTC	CASSPGGTPKYEQYF
TRBD1	-	TRBV18	TRBJ1-5	TGTGCCAGCTCACCTGGTGAGGGGGCGGTTCAGCCCCAGCATTTT	CASSPGEGAVQPQHF
TRBD2	-	TRBV4-2	TRBJ2-3	TGTGCCAGCAGCCAAGAACGGGCGGGAGTAGATACGCAGTATTTT	CASSQERAGVDTQYF
TRBD1	few	TRBV6-1	TRBJ1-1	TGTGCCAGCAGTGAAGTCCCGGGACAGGGAGGGGACACTGAAGCTTTCTTT	CASSEVPGQGGDTEAFF
-	-	TRBV19	TRBJ2-7	TGTGCCAGTAGTATGAGGGGGATTTGGGGCGAGCAGTACTTC	CASSMRGIWGEQYF
-	once	TRBV18	TRBJ2-2	TGTGCCAGCTCACCAGTTTCAGGACTGAACGGGGAGCTGTTTTTT	CASSPVSGLNGELFF
-	-	TRBV27	TRBJ2-7	TGTGCCAGCAGGTTAAGCGGTACCTACGAGCAGTACTTC	CASRLSGTYEQYF
TRBD1	few	TRBV19	TRBJ1-2	TGTGCCAGTAGATATGACAGGGACCTCTCGACCTTC	CASRYDRDLSTF
-	-	TRBV30	TRBJ1-5	TGTGCCTGGAGTATAGGGGCTGGTCAGCCCCAGCATTTT	CAWSIGAGQPQHF
-	medium-sized	TRBV6-1	TRBJ1-3	TGTGCCAGCAGTGATCTGTTTGGAAACACCATATATTTT	CASSDLFGNTIYF
-	-	TRBV5-1	TRBJ2-3	TGCGCCAGCAGCTCCCAGGGAGATACGCAGTATTTT	CASSSQGDTQYF
TRBD1	-	TRBV10-2	TRBJ1-1	TGCGCCAGCATTTTAGGTACAGGGGACACTGAAGCTTTCTTT	CASILGTGDTEAFF
TRBD1	few	TRBV11-1	TRBJ2-2	TGTGCCAGCAGCTTAGCGCTCCGGATGGACAGGGGAAGAGTCGGGGAGCTGTTTTTT	CASSLALRMDRGRVGELFF
TRBD1	-	TRBV11-1	TRBJ2-1	TGTGCCAGCAGCTTAATAACGGGACAGGTTATACTCTTC	CASSLITGQVILF
TRBD1	-	TRBV5-1	TRBJ1-1	TGCGCCAGCAGCTTGTCGGGGACAGGGGTGGCCACTGAAGCTTTCTTT	CASSLSGTGVATEAFF
TRBD1	-	TRBV7-9	TRBJ2-2	TGTGCCAGCAGGTCGACAGGGGGAGACACCGGGGAGCTGTTTTTT	CASRSTGGDTGELFF
TRBD2	-	TRBV28	TRBJ2-7	TGTGCCAGCAGTTATAGCGGGAGGGACGAGCAGTACTTC	CASSYSGRDEQYF
-	-	TRBV19	TRBJ1-5	TGTGCCAGTAATCGACAGGCCAATCAGCCCCAGCATTTT	CASNRQANQPQHF
TRBD1	-	TRBV30	TRBJ2-7	TGTGCCTGGAGTGTACAGGGGGTTGGGGAGCAGTACTTC	CAWSVQGVGEQYF
-	-	TRBV5-1	TRBJ2-1	TGCGCCAGCAGCGGATGGACCGGGGACAATGAGCAGTTCTTC	CASSGWTGDNEQFF
-	-	TRBV5-5	TRBJ2-2	TGTGCCAGCAGCTTACGGGAATTAGACACCGGGGAGCTGTTTTTT	CASSLRELDTGELFF
TRBD1	-	TRBV5-1	TRBJ1-2	TGCGCCAGCAGCTGGACCGGGACAGAGAACTATGGCTACACCTTC	CASSWTGTENYGYTF
TRBD1	-	TRBV6-6	TRBJ2-7	TGTGCCAGCAGACATACCCCGGGACAGGGCTACCACGAGCAGTACTTC	CASRHTPGQGYHEQYF
TRBD2	-	TRBV10-1	TRBJ2-1	TGCGCCAGCGGTACTAGCGGGAGAGACAATGAGCAGTTCTTC	CASGTSGRDNEQFF
-	-	TRBV6-5	TRBJ1-5	TGTGCCAGCCGCCTGTCGGTAAATAGCAATCAGCCCCAGCATTTT	CASRLSVNSNQPQHF
-	medium-sized	TRBV6-5	TRBJ1-4	TGTGCCAGCAGCCCGTTAGGAGCTAATGAAAAACTGTTTTTT	CASSPLGANEKLFF
TRBD2	-	TRBV6-1	TRBJ2-7	TGTGCCAGCAGTGCCCAGGGAGGGCCCTACGAGCAGTACTTC	CASSAQGGPYEQYF
TRBD1	-	TRBV5-1	TRBJ1-2	TGCGCCAGCAGCCAAGACAGGGGACGGGGCTACACCTTC	CASSQDRGRGYTF
TRBD1	-	TRBV19	TRBJ1-1	TGTGCCAGTAGTGCAGGGGGAAGGGGCTCGGACACTGAAGCTTTCTTT	CASSAGGRGSDTEAFF
-	-	TRBV14	TRBJ2-6	TGTGCCAGCAGCCATCTATACTCTGGGGCCAACGTCCTGACTTTC	CASSHLYSGANVLTF